This is a list of T cell receptor beta chains from one sample in a study of Ad26.COV2.S vaccination and SARS-CoV-2 variants. Here immunoSEQ multiplex PCR was the method, and the copy in TCRdb shows in-frame clones only, minus some. The table includes over 200,000 clones, roughly 90% detected once. Sequencing used peripheral blood, obtained in a trial of Ad26.COV2.S vaccine versus placebo. The receptors were sampled from a person between 18 and 65 years old who received the Ad26.COV2.S COVID-19 vaccine or a placebo. CDR3s include the opening cysteine and the closing phenylalanine or tryptophan. A D gene is named only where the DNA matches it firmly. Clone size is not always given. Where it is, it says once, few, many or a class for expanded clones.

clone_size	j_call	v_call	d_call	cdr3_nt	cdr3_aa
-	TRBJ2-7	TRBV28	TRBD1	TGTGCCAGCAAGGGGTGGGACAGCTCCTACGAGCAGTACTTC	CASKGWDSSYEQYF
-	TRBJ1-6	TRBV30	TRBD1	TGTGCCTGGAGTGCCAGGGGGGATTCACCCCTCCACTTT	CAWSARGDSPLHF
-	TRBJ2-7	TRBV18	TRBD1	TGTGCCAGCTCACCAGGGACAGGGGCATTCTACGAGCAGTACTTC	CASSPGTGAFYEQYF
-	TRBJ2-3	TRBV6-2/TRBV6-3	-	TGTGCCAGCAGTTACTCGTCGACTAACACAGATACGCAGTATTTT	CASSYSSTNTDTQYF
-	TRBJ1-1	TRBV5-1	-	TGCGCCGCCGGGGAGAACACTGAAGCTTTCTTT	CAAGENTEAFF
-	TRBJ2-2	TRBV7-3	-	TGTGCCAGCAGCTTGGAGGGTCGGGCCGGGGAGCTGTTTTTT	CASSLEGRAGELFF
-	TRBJ1-5	TRBV6-2/TRBV6-3	-	TGTGCCAGCAGTCCCCAGGGAAACAATCAGCCCCAGCATTTT	CASSPQGNNQPQHF
-	TRBJ1-1	TRBV2	-	TGTGCCAGCAGTGGTCGGAGGGCTGACACGAACACTGAAGCTTTCTTT	CASSGRRADTNTEAFF
-	TRBJ1-1	TRBV7-9	-	TGTGCCAGCAGCTTAGGGGAGCCATCAATGGCTTTCTTT	CASSLGEPSMAFF
-	TRBJ1-1	TRBV14	-	TGTGCCAGCAGCCAAGATGGGGGTCTCGGCACTGAAGCTTTCTTT	CASSQDGGLGTEAFF
once	TRBJ2-4	TRBV25-1	-	TGTGCCAGCAGTGACCCCTCCTCCGGTAGGCGGAACATTCAGTACTTC	CASSDPSSGRRNIQYF
-	TRBJ1-2	TRBV27	TRBD1	TGTGCCAGCAGCCAACAGGGGGCGGCTGGCTACACCTTC	CASSQQGAAGYTF
-	TRBJ1-1	TRBV30	-	TGTGCCTGGAGTGTACACAGGTCAGCTGAAGCTTTCTTT	CAWSVHRSAEAFF
once	TRBJ1-2	TRBV6-2/TRBV6-3	TRBD1	TGTGCCAGCAGTTACTCAGCAGGGGGCGACTATGGCTACACCTTC	CASSYSAGGDYGYTF
once	TRBJ1-5	TRBV27	-	TGTGCCAGCAGTCCCTACACAGGGTTCAATCAGCCCCAGCATTTT	CASSPYTGFNQPQHF
few	TRBJ2-3	TRBV6-5	TRBD2	TGTGCCAGCAGTCAGGGACTAAGCACAGATACGCAGTATTTT	CASSQGLSTDTQYF
few	TRBJ1-1	TRBV6-5	-	TGTGCCAGCAGTTACGAACCCGGGGGGACTGAAGCTTTCTTT	CASSYEPGGTEAFF
-	TRBJ2-3	TRBV5-5	TRBD2	TGTGCCAGCAGCTTGGACGTAGCGGGGGGGCCGGATACGCAGTATTTT	CASSLDVAGGPDTQYF
-	TRBJ2-1	TRBV28	TRBD1	TGTGCCAGCAGTTTTGGCAGGGGGAATGAGCAGTTCTTC	CASSFGRGNEQFF
-	TRBJ2-1	TRBV9	TRBD2	TGTGCCAGCAGCCTTCGCGGGGGGGCGGGTGAGCAGTTCTTC	CASSLRGGAGEQFF
-	TRBJ2-1	TRBV6-5	-	TGTGCCAGCTTCTTTTTAGGGTTTGGGTTCAATGAGCAGTTCTTC	CASFFLGFGFNEQFF
-	TRBJ2-7	TRBV5-3	TRBD2	TGTGCCAGAAGCTTGGCGGGGGGGACTAGCGGGAGTAGCTCCTACGAGCAGTACTTC	CARSLAGGTSGSSSYEQYF
-	TRBJ1-4	TRBV7-2	TRBD1	TGTGCCAGCAGCTTTGACAGGGGTAATGAAAAACTGTTTTTT	CASSFDRGNEKLFF
-	TRBJ2-5	TRBV18	-	TGTGCCAGCTCACCAGGAATTCAAGAGACCCAGTACTTC	CASSPGIQETQYF
-	TRBJ2-7	TRBV6-5	-	TGTGCCAGCAGTTACTCGACCAGGGGAGACGAGCAGTACTTC	CASSYSTRGDEQYF
-	TRBJ1-3	TRBV11-2	-	TGTGCCAGCAGTACACCCATGGGCTCTGGAAACACCATATATTTT	CASSTPMGSGNTIYF
-	TRBJ1-2	TRBV28	TRBD1	TGTGCCAGCAGCTCCGGGACAGGGCGTATGGTAGGCTTC	CASSSGTGRMVGF
few	TRBJ1-5	TRBV5-4	TRBD1	TGTGCCAGCAGCCATCAGGGACAGATAAATCAGCCCCAGCATTTT	CASSHQGQINQPQHF
few	TRBJ1-3	TRBV6-1	-	TGTGCCAGCAGTGAACCCGGAAAAGGCGCTGGAAACACCATATATTTT	CASSEPGKGAGNTIYF
-	TRBJ2-5	TRBV28	TRBD2	TGTGCCAGCAGTTTCTGGATAGCGGGGCGACAAGAGACCCAGTACTTC	CASSFWIAGRQETQYF
once	TRBJ2-1	TRBV5-6	TRBD1	TGTGCCAGCAGCCAAACACTACAGGGGGATCGGCGCAATGAGCAGTTCTTC	CASSQTLQGDRRNEQFF
-	TRBJ2-7	TRBV18	TRBD1	TGTGCCAGCTCACTCACCCCGGGACAGGGATACGAGCAGTACTTC	CASSLTPGQGYEQYF
-	TRBJ1-2	TRBV12-3/TRBV12-4	-	TGTGCCAGCAGAGCCCACGATTTCTATGGCTACACCTTC	CASRAHDFYGYTF
-	TRBJ1-4	TRBV27	-	TGTGCCAGCACAAAGGGCAATAATGAAAAACTGTTTTTT	CASTKGNNEKLFF
-	TRBJ2-7	TRBV18	-	TGTGCCAGCTCACCACCGGCTCGGGAGCAGTACTTC	CASSPPAREQYF
once	TRBJ2-6	TRBV4-2	-	TGTGCCAGCAGCCAACTTGGCCGGGACGGCCTATCTTTC	CASSQLGRDGLSF
-	TRBJ1-1	TRBV28	-	TGTGCCAGCAGTTTATGGGACATGAACACTGAAGCTTTCTTT	CASSLWDMNTEAFF
-	TRBJ2-1	TRBV14	TRBD1	TGTGCCAGCAGCCGGCCGGGGGACAGGCGCAATGAGCAGTTCTTC	CASSRPGDRRNEQFF
-	TRBJ1-1	TRBV2	-	TGTGCCAGCATCCTGAGGTTTTTAGGCACTGAAGCTTTCTTT	CASILRFLGTEAFF
-	TRBJ1-1	TRBV7-6	-	TGTGCCAGCAGCTTAGGGGCAACATCGGCCTTGAACACTGAAGCTTTCTTT	CASSLGATSALNTEAFF
-	TRBJ2-2	TRBV5-1	TRBD1	TGCGCCAGCAGCTTGGGAGGGACAGCACGCACCGGGGAGCTGTTTTTT	CASSLGGTARTGELFF
-	TRBJ2-1	TRBV10-3	TRBD2	TGTGCCATCAGGGAACTAGCGGGGGGGATTTTGGATGAGCAGTTCTTC	CAIRELAGGILDEQFF
-	TRBJ2-7	TRBV5-5	-	TGTGCCAGCAGCTTGGCGGCGACAGGATCCTACGAGCAGTACTTC	CASSLAATGSYEQYF
-	TRBJ1-1	TRBV6-2/TRBV6-3	-	TGTGCCAGCAGTTACCCAAGGGGTTTGACCGATAACACTGAAGCTTTCTTT	CASSYPRGLTDNTEAFF
-	TRBJ1-3	TRBV10-3	-	TGTGCCATCCTCGAGATGACTGGAAACACCATATATTTT	CAILEMTGNTIYF
few	TRBJ2-7	TRBV28	TRBD2	TGTGCCAGCAGCCTAGCGGGGGGCAACTCAGCCGAGCAGTACTTC	CASSLAGGNSAEQYF
-	TRBJ1-2	TRBV3-1/TRBV3-2	-	TGTGCCAGCAGCCAGTTACCCGGACGGGATGAGTATGGCTACACCTTC	CASSQLPGRDEYGYTF
-	TRBJ1-2	TRBV19	-	TGTGCCAGTAGTGACCCGGGATTAGCTAACTATGGCTACACCTTC	CASSDPGLANYGYTF
-	TRBJ1-2	TRBV20-1	TRBD1	TGCAGTGCTCCAGGACAGGTTGACGCCTTC	CSAPGQVDAF
-	TRBJ1-2	TRBV28	TRBD1	TGTGCCAGCAGCCCGGACAGGGTACGGTATGGCTACACCTTC	CASSPDRVRYGYTF
-	TRBJ2-7	TRBV24-1	-	TGTGCCACCAGCGACTACTACGAGCAGTACTTC	CATSDYYEQYF
-	TRBJ1-6	TRBV11-2	TRBD1	TGTGCCAGCAGCTTAGGACCTCCAAGGACAGGGATAGTATCACCCCTCCACTTT	CASSLGPPRTGIVSPLHF
-	TRBJ1-1	TRBV7-9	TRBD1	TGTGCCAGCAGCTTAGGGACAGGGGGCGAGAACACTGAAGCTTTCTTT	CASSLGTGGENTEAFF
-	TRBJ2-7	TRBV7-8	-	TGTGCCAGCAGCTTAGCGGCGGGGGAGCAGTACTTC	CASSLAAGEQYF
-	TRBJ2-2	TRBV7-6	-	TGTGCCAGCAGCGTAGGGGTTCAGGGAACTCCGAACACCGGGGAGCTGTTTTTT	CASSVGVQGTPNTGELFF
once	TRBJ1-2	TRBV2	-	TGTGCCAGCGGACGAGACTCTAACTATGGCTACACCTTC	CASGRDSNYGYTF
-	TRBJ1-5	TRBV9	-	TGTGCCAGCAGCAGAGGCGGCAATCAGCCCCAGCATTTT	CASSRGGNQPQHF
-	TRBJ1-1	TRBV6-5	TRBD1	TGTGCCAGCCGTTCCGGGACAGGGGGTGGCACTGAAGCTTTCTTT	CASRSGTGGGTEAFF
-	TRBJ2-7	TRBV28	TRBD2	TGTGCCAGCAGGTTAGGGGGACTAGCGGCCCACTACGAGCAGTACTTC	CASRLGGLAAHYEQYF